This TCR beta chain was retrieved from a study of tumor-infiltrating lymphocytes in oesophageal squamous cell carcinoma. TCRdb reanalysed the PCR reads using MiXCR and keeps one entry per CDR3 protein. The sample holds 15,000 or so distinct CDR3 sequences, around 50% seen once. With 2 bases clipped from V and 5 bases from J, the junction kept 6 bases outside the gene matches. Looked up from germline, CDR1 is SGHTA and CDR2 is FQGTGA. The CDR3 length is 15 residues. This clonotype occurred a few times. This chain connects TRBV7-3 to TRBJ2-5; 9 bases are shared with TRBD2. The source material was normal esophageal tissue next to the tumor. This TCR was sampled from a female donor with esophageal squamous cell carcinoma. The CDR3 DNA is TGTGCCAGCAGCTTAGAGCGGGGGGCCGGTGAGACCCAGTACTTC. Encoded protein: CASSLERGAGETQYF.